This T cell receptor (beta chain) stems from a study of control samples from healthy donors and cancer patients. V was clipped by 6 bases and J by 12 bases, with 24 bases between them. The CDR3 totals 15 residues. Germline values: CDR1 MNHEY, CDR2 SVGAGI. The assay was immunoSEQ multiplex PCR, and TCRdb's table has in-frame clones only and misses some. Here the sample spans about 90,000 clones, over 75% being singletons. Sequencing was carried out using blood. V and J are TRBV6-5 and TRBJ2-1, with D possibly matching TRBD2 (6 bases). This receptor was identified in a young woman in good health. DNA for the CDR3: TGTGCCAGCAGCCGCCAGGACTACCCAGCCGGGGTGCAGTTCTTC. Its translation is CASSRQDYPAGVQFF.